Below, one T cell receptor (beta chain) is given with its context. What it binds is not known. The data were taken from a study of T cell responses to AZD1222 COVID-19 vaccine. The CDR3 is 13 amino acids. Germline V gives CDR1 SQVTM, CDR2 ANQGSEA. J lost 4 bases, V lost 7 bases, and 6 bases had no gene match. The data were produced by immunoSEQ multiplex PCR, yet TCRdb's version contains in-frame clones alone and is incomplete. The sample has some 120,000 clones, approximately 85% seen once; the top ten hold 3.5% to 4.5%. General study points: Seropositive at baseline were only a handful of AZD1222 recipients. As reported, nearly half of all spike-specific TCRs target variant regions that are unmutated.

The source is an adult who received the AZD1222 COVID-19 vaccine. The sequenced sample was peripheral blood, obtained 28 days after the second AZD1222 dose. V and J are TRBV29-1 and TRBJ1-2; TRBD1 aligns across 10 bases. The CDR3 here is CSADRGQGYGYTF. Written as DNA, the CDR3 is TGCAGCGCCGACAGGGGGCAGGGCTATGGCTACACCTTC.